These T cell receptor beta chains were read from a single sample in a study of cytotoxic CD8 clonotypes in ibrutinib-treated CLL. Assay used: immunoSEQ multiplex PCR; TCRdb lists only in-frame clones, some missing. The sample includes about 56,000 clones, 55% to 65% seen only once; the top ten take roughly 21%. Sequencing used PBMCs, obtained after 24 months of ibrutinib treatment. All receptors derive from a human donor with chronic lymphocytic leukemia. Each CDR3 is given with its conserved first and last residue. D genes are given only for firm matches. The size of a clone is reported for some rows only, either as once, few or many, or as a class for expanded clones.

v_call: TRBV5-1
clone_size: NA
j_call: TRBJ1-1
d_call: NA
cdr3_length: 18
cdr3_aa: CASSLAGFSDLMNTEAFF
cdr3_nt: TGCGCCAGCAGCTTGGCCGGATTTTCGGACCTCATGAACACTGAAGCTTTCTTT

v_call: TRBV9
clone_size: NA
j_call: TRBJ1-2
d_call: NA
cdr3_length: 17
cdr3_aa: CASSPSLGTGVGYGYTF
cdr3_nt: TGTGCCAGCAGCCCGAGCCTCGGTACGGGAGTGGGATATGGCTACACCTTC

v_call: TRBV5-1
clone_size: NA
j_call: TRBJ2-3
d_call: NA
cdr3_length: 16
cdr3_aa: CASSLRSGGSTDTQYF
cdr3_nt: TGCGCCAGCAGCTTGAGATCTGGCGGAAGCACAGATACGCAGTATTTT

v_call: TRBV25-1
clone_size: NA
j_call: TRBJ2-2
d_call: NA
cdr3_length: 15
cdr3_aa: CASSEWGGSAGELFF
cdr3_nt: TGTGCCAGCAGTGAATGGGGTGGGTCGGCCGGGGAGCTGTTTTTT

v_call: TRBV30
clone_size: NA
j_call: TRBJ2-7
d_call: TRBD2
cdr3_length: 13
cdr3_aa: CAWRQRDSYEQYF
cdr3_nt: TGTGCCTGGAGACAGCGGGACTCCTACGAGCAGTACTTC

v_call: TRBV11-2
clone_size: NA
j_call: TRBJ2-3
d_call: NA
cdr3_length: 11
cdr3_aa: CASSLWDTQYF
cdr3_nt: TGTGCCAGCAGCTTGTGGGATACGCAGTATTTT

v_call: TRBV27
clone_size: NA
j_call: TRBJ1-2
d_call: NA
cdr3_length: 13
cdr3_aa: CASSFTENYGYTF
cdr3_nt: TGTGCCAGCAGTTTTACAGAGAACTATGGCTACACCTTC

v_call: TRBV7-9
clone_size: few
j_call: TRBJ1-3
d_call: NA
cdr3_length: 14
cdr3_aa: CASIKIGSGNTIYF
cdr3_nt: TGTGCCAGCATTAAAATCGGTTCGGGAAACACCATATATTTT

v_call: TRBV5-6
clone_size: NA
j_call: TRBJ2-2
d_call: NA
cdr3_length: 15
cdr3_aa: CASSLMSANTGELFF
cdr3_nt: TGTGCCAGCAGCTTGATGTCAGCGAACACCGGGGAGCTGTTTTTT

v_call: TRBV20-1
clone_size: NA
j_call: TRBJ2-7
d_call: NA
cdr3_length: 11
cdr3_aa: CSAGRNREQYF
cdr3_nt: TGCAGTGCTGGACGAAACCGAGAGCAGTACTTC

v_call: TRBV11-2
clone_size: NA
j_call: TRBJ2-5
d_call: TRBD2
cdr3_length: 15
cdr3_aa: CASSLDPGGGETQYF
cdr3_nt: TGTGCCAGCAGCTTAGATCCCGGGGGAGGGGAGACCCAGTACTTC

v_call: TRBV28
clone_size: NA
j_call: TRBJ2-6
d_call: NA
cdr3_length: 14
cdr3_aa: CATSFLSGANVLTF
cdr3_nt: TGTGCCACAAGTTTTCTCTCTGGGGCCAACGTCCTGACTTTC

v_call: TRBV4-1
clone_size: NA
j_call: TRBJ2-1
d_call: NA
cdr3_length: 16
cdr3_aa: CASSQVDLVSYNEQFF
cdr3_nt: TGCGCCAGCAGCCAAGTGGACCTGGTCTCCTACAATGAGCAGTTCTTC

v_call: TRBV28
clone_size: NA
j_call: TRBJ1-1
d_call: NA
cdr3_length: 14
cdr3_aa: CASSLGQRNTEAFF
cdr3_nt: TGTGCCAGCAGTCTAGGGCAGAGGAACACTGAAGCTTTCTTT

v_call: TRBV6-4
clone_size: NA
j_call: TRBJ2-1
d_call: TRBD2
cdr3_length: 14
cdr3_aa: CASSPGLEYHEQFF
cdr3_nt: TGTGCCAGCAGCCCGGGACTAGAGTACCATGAGCAGTTCTTC

v_call: TRBV27
clone_size: NA
j_call: TRBJ2-2
d_call: TRBD2
cdr3_length: 21
cdr3_aa: CASSLSPGLAGGYANTGELFF
cdr3_nt: TGTGCCAGCAGTTTGTCCCCGGGACTAGCGGGAGGATACGCGAACACCGGGGAGCTGTTTTTT

v_call: TRBV27
clone_size: NA
j_call: TRBJ1-2
d_call: TRBD1
cdr3_length: 14
cdr3_aa: CASTQTGGSYGYTF
cdr3_nt: TGTGCCAGCACCCAAACAGGGGGCAGCTATGGCTACACCTTC

v_call: TRBV27
clone_size: NA
j_call: TRBJ2-1
d_call: TRBD2
cdr3_length: 13
cdr3_aa: CASGRLAGVEQFF
cdr3_nt: TGTGCCAGCGGGAGACTAGCGGGAGTCGAGCAGTTCTTC

v_call: TRBV30
clone_size: few
j_call: TRBJ2-7
d_call: TRBD2
cdr3_length: 15
cdr3_aa: CAWSVLNSWGGEQYF
cdr3_nt: TGTGCCTGGAGTGTACTGAACAGTTGGGGGGGCGAGCAGTACTTC

v_call: TRBV6-1
clone_size: NA
j_call: TRBJ2-3
d_call: TRBD2
cdr3_length: 15
cdr3_aa: CASSHSGSPTDTQYF
cdr3_nt: TGTGCCAGCAGCCATAGCGGGAGCCCCACAGATACGCAGTATTTT

v_call: TRBV9
clone_size: NA
j_call: TRBJ2-5
d_call: NA
cdr3_length: 14
cdr3_aa: CASSVSGGKETQYF
cdr3_nt: TGTGCCAGCAGCGTATCTGGCGGGAAAGAGACCCAGTACTTC

v_call: TRBV28
clone_size: NA
j_call: TRBJ2-1
d_call: NA
cdr3_length: 14
cdr3_aa: CASSGRSAHNEQFF
cdr3_nt: TGTGCCAGCAGTGGACGGTCGGCCCACAATGAGCAGTTCTTC

v_call: TRBV7-2
clone_size: NA
j_call: TRBJ1-6
d_call: NA
cdr3_length: 15
cdr3_aa: CASSLVQNQNSPLHF
cdr3_nt: TGTGCCAGCAGCTTAGTACAGAACCAGAATTCACCCCTCCACTTT

v_call: TRBV7-9
clone_size: NA
j_call: TRBJ2-3
d_call: TRBD2
cdr3_length: 14
cdr3_aa: CASSFASGGNTQYF
cdr3_nt: TGTGCCAGCAGCTTTGCTAGCGGGGGGAATACGCAGTATTTT

v_call: TRBV6-5
clone_size: few
j_call: TRBJ2-1
d_call: NA
cdr3_length: 14
cdr3_aa: CASSLQALHNEQFF
cdr3_nt: TGTGCCAGCAGTCTGCAGGCGCTACACAATGAGCAGTTCTTC

v_call: TRBV5-4
clone_size: NA
j_call: TRBJ2-7
d_call: NA
cdr3_length: 15
cdr3_aa: CASSLGGPGIYEQYF
cdr3_nt: TGTGCCAGCAGCTTGGGGGGGCCAGGGATCTACGAGCAGTACTTC

v_call: TRBV7-8
clone_size: many
j_call: TRBJ2-1
d_call: TRBD2
cdr3_length: 15
cdr3_aa: CASSLGLGLASEQFF
cdr3_nt: TGTGCCAGCAGCCTGGGTCTGGGACTAGCAAGCGAGCAGTTCTTC

v_call: TRBV11-3
clone_size: NA
j_call: TRBJ2-5
d_call: NA
cdr3_length: 13
cdr3_aa: CASSFGVQETQYF
cdr3_nt: TGTGCCAGCAGCTTCGGTGTCCAAGAGACCCAGTACTTC

v_call: TRBV7-2
clone_size: NA
j_call: TRBJ2-1
d_call: NA
cdr3_length: 16
cdr3_aa: CASSLGQTIWSSEQFF
cdr3_nt: TGTGCCAGCAGCTTAGGACAGACAATATGGTCAAGTGAGCAGTTCTTC

v_call: TRBV7-9
clone_size: once
j_call: TRBJ2-1
d_call: TRBD2
cdr3_length: 16
cdr3_aa: CASSSAGLAGANEQFF
cdr3_nt: TGTGCCAGCAGCTCCGCGGGACTAGCGGGAGCTAATGAGCAGTTCTTC

v_call: TRBV6-5
clone_size: NA
j_call: TRBJ1-3
d_call: NA
cdr3_length: 15
cdr3_aa: CASRRGQNTGNTIYF
cdr3_nt: TGTGCCAGCAGGAGAGGACAGAATACTGGAAACACCATATATTTT

v_call: TRBV2
clone_size: few
j_call: TRBJ1-2
d_call: TRBD1
cdr3_length: 17
cdr3_aa: CASSSSGGEAYNYGYTF
cdr3_nt: TGTGCCAGCAGCTCATCAGGGGGAGAGGCTTATAACTATGGCTACACCTTC

v_call: TRBV7-9
clone_size: NA
j_call: TRBJ2-7
d_call: TRBD1
cdr3_length: 16
cdr3_aa: CASSPDRVMRSYEQYF
cdr3_nt: TGTGCCAGCAGCCCTGACAGGGTAATGCGATCCTACGAGCAGTACTTC

v_call: TRBV28
clone_size: few
j_call: TRBJ2-5
d_call: NA
cdr3_length: 14
cdr3_aa: CASSWGISKETQYF
cdr3_nt: TGTGCCAGCAGCTGGGGGATTTCCAAAGAGACCCAGTACTTC

v_call: TRBV6-5
clone_size: once
j_call: TRBJ1-1
d_call: NA
cdr3_length: 12
cdr3_aa: CASSNWNTEAFF
cdr3_nt: TGTGCCAGCAGTAATTGGAACACTGAAGCTTTCTTT